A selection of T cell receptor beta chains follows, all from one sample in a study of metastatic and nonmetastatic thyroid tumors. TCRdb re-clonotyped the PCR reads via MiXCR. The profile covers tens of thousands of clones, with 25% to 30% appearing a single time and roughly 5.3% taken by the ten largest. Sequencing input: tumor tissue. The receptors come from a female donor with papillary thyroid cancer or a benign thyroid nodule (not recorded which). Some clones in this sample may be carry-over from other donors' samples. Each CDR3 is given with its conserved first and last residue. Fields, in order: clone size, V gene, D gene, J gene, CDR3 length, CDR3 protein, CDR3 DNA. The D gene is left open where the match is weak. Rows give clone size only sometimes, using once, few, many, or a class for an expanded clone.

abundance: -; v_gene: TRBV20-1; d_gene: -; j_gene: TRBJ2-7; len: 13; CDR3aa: CSAPPAGSYEQYF; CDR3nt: TGCAGTGCTCCCCCTGCAGGGTCCTACGAGCAGTACTTC
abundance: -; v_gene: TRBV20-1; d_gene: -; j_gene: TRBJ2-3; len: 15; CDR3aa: CNAPPGLEATDTQYF; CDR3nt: TGCAATGCTCCCCCTGGACTCGAGGCCACAGATACGCAGTATTTT
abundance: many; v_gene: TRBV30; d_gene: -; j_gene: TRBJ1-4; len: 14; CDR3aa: CAWKPHSTNEKLFF; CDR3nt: TGTGCCTGGAAACCACATTCAACTAATGAAAAACTGTTTTTT
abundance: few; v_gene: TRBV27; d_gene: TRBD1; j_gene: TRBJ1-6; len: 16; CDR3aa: CASSLSRERGRSPLHF; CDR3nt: TGTGCCAGCAGTTTAAGCCGGGAAAGGGGGCGATCACCCCTACACTTT
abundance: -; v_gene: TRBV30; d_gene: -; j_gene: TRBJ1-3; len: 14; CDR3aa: CAWRGFSSGNTIYF; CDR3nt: TGTGCCTGGAGGGGTTTCAGCTCTGGAAACACCATATATTTT
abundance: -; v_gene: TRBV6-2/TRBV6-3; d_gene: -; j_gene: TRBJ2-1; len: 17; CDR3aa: CASSYSYNRGGYNEQFF; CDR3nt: TGTGCCAGCAGTTACTCTTATAATAGAGGGGGATACAATGAGCAGTTCTTC
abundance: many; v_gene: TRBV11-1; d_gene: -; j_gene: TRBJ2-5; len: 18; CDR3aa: CASSPPFGGSVIGETQYF; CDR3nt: TGTGCCAGCAGCCCCCCCTTTGGAGGGTCTGTTATCGGCGAGACCCAGTACTTC
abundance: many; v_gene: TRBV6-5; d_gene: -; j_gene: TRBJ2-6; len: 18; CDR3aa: CASSYRDLPVSGANVLTF; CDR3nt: TGTGCCAGCAGTTACCGGGACCTCCCGGTCTCTGGGGCCAACGTCCTGACTTTC
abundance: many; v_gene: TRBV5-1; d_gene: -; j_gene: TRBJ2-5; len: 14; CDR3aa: CASSRGGLGETQYF; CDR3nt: TGCGCCAGCAGCAGGGGGGGGCTGGGAGAGACCCAGTACTTC
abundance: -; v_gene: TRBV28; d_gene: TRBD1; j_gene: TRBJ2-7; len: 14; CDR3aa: CASRGGQGRYEQYF; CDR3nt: TGTGCCAGCAGGGGGGGACAGGGGAGGTACGAGCAGTACTTC
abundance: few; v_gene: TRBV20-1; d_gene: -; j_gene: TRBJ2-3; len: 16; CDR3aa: CSARLSGGKITDTQYF; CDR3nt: TGCAGTGCTAGACTATCGGGGGGCAAGATCACAGATACGCAGTATTTT
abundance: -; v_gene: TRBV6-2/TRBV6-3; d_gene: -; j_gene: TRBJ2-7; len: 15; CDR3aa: CASSYGAGPIYEQYF; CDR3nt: TGTGCCAGCAGTTACGGCGCAGGGCCCATCTACGAGCAGTACTTC
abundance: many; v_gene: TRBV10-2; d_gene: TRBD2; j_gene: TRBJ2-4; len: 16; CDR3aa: CASSDPSGALGNIQYF; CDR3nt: TGCGCCAGCAGTGACCCTAGCGGGGCGCTGGGGAACATTCAGTACTTC
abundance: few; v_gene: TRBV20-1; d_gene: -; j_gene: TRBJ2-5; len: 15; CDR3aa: CSARAWTDYQETQYF; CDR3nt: TGCAGTGCTAGAGCTTGGACTGATTACCAAGAGACCCAGTACTTC
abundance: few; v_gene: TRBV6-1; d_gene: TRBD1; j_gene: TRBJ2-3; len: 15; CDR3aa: CASNKDRSSTDTQYF; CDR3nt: TGTGCCAGCAACAAGGACAGGTCTAGTACAGATACGCAGTATTTT
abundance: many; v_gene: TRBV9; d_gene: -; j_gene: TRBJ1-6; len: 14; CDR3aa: CASSVSMDNSPLHF; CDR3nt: TGTGCCAGCAGCGTCTCAATGGATAATTCACCCCTCCACTTT
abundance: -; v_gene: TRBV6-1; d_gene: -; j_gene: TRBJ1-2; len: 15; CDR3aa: CDSRDGLNANYGDTF; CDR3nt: TGTGACAGCAGGGACGGACTGAATGCTAACTATGGCGACACCTTC
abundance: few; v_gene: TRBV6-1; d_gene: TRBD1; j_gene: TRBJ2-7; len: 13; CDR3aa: CASSKDRVSEQYF; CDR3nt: TGTGCCAGCAGTAAGGACAGGGTAAGCGAGCAGTACTTC
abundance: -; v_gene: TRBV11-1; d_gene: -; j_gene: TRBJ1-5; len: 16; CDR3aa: CASSQAAGGFYQPQHF; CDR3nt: TGTGCCAGCAGCCAGGCAGCCGGGGGCTTCTATCAGCCCCAGCATTTT
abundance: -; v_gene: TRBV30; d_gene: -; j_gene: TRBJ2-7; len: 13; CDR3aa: CAWSIQVGYEQYF; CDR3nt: TGTGCCTGGAGTATCCAGGTGGGGTACGAGCAGTACTTC
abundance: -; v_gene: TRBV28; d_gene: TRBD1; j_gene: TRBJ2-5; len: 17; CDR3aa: CASSPGTETGLQETQYF; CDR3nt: TGTGCCAGCAGTCCCGGGACAGAGACCGGACTCCAAGAGACCCAGTACTTC
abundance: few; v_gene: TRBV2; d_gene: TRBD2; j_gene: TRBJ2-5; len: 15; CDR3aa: CASSAPGGGLEAQYF; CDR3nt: TGTGCCAGCAGCGCCCCGGGAGGGGGATTAGAGGCCCAGTACTTC
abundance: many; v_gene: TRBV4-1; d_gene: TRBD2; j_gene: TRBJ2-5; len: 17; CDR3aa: CASSQGTSGGIQETQYF; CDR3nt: TGCGCCAGCAGCCAAGGGACTAGCGGGGGGATCCAAGAGACCCAGTACTTC
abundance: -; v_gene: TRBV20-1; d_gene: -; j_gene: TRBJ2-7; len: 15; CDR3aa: CSAEGTAGNSYEQYF; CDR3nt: TGCAGTGCTGAGGGGACAGCGGGGAACTCCTACGAGCAGTACTTC
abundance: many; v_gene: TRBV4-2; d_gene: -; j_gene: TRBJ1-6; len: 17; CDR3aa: CASSPYQGSSYNSPLHF; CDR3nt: TGTGCCAGCAGCCCATACCAGGGATCCTCCTATAATTCACCCCTCCACTTT
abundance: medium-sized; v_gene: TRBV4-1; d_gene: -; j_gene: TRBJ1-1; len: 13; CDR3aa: CASSQGGGPEAFF; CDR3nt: TGCGCCAGCAGCCAAGGGGGGGGCCCTGAAGCTTTCTTT
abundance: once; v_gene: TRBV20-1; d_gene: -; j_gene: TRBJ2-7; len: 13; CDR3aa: CSASTLEGDEQYF; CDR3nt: TGCAGTGCTTCCACCTTGGAAGGGGACGAGCAGTACTTC
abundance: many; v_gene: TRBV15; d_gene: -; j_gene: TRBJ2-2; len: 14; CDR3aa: CATSRVRYTGELFF; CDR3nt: TGTGCCACCAGCAGAGTTCGATACACCGGGGAGCTGTTTTTT
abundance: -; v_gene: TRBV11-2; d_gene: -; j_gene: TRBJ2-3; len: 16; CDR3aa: CASSLVGGAPTDTQYF; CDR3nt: TGTGCCAGCAGCTTAGTGGGGGGAGCCCCCACAGATACGCAGTATTTT
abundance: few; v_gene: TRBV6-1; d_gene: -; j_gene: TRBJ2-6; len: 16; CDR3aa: CASSSPGRTGANFLTF; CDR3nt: TGTGCCAGCAGTTCCCCGGGACGGACTGGGGCCAACTTCCTGACTTTC
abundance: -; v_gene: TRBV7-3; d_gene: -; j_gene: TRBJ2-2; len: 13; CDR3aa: CAYKKRYTGELFF; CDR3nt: TGTGCCTACAAAAAGAGGTACACCGGGGAGCTGTTTTTT
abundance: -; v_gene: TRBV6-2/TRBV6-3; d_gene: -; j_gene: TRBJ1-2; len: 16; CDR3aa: CASSYGPGHSNYGYTF; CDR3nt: TGTGCCAGCAGTTACGGACCGGGACACTCTAACTATGGCTACACCTTC
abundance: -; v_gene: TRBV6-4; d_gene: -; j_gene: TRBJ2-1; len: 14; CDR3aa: CASSVDGQRDEQFF; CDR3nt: TGTGCCAGCAGTGTGGACGGACAGCGCGATGAGCAGTTCTTC
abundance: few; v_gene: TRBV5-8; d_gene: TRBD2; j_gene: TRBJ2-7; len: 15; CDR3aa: CASSFIGGREYEQYF; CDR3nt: TGTGCCAGCAGCTTTATCGGGGGGAGGGAATACGAGCAGTACTTC
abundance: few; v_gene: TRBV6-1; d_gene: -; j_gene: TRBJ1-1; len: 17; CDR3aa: CASSLDIYWGLGDEAFF; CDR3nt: TGTGCCAGCAGTTTGGACATTTATTGGGGCTTGGGGGATGAAGCTTTCTTT
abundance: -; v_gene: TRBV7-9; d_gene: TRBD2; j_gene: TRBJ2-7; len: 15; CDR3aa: CASSPLSSGYYEQYF; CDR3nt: TGTGCCAGCAGCCCCCTAAGTAGCGGGTACTACGAGCAGTACTTC
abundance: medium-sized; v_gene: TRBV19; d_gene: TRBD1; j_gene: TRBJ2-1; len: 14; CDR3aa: CASKGTGPYNEQFF; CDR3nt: TGTGCCAGCAAGGGGACAGGTCCTTACAATGAGCAGTTCTTC
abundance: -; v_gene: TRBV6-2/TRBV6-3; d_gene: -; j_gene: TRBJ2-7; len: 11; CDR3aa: CASGRLYEHYF; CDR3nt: TGTGCCAGCGGCCGGCTCTACGAGCATTACTTC
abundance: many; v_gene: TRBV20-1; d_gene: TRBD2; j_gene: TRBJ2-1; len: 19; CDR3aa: CSAFFPGTSGGAQFNEQFF; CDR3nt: TGCAGTGCTTTTTTTCCCGGGACTAGCGGGGGGGCTCAGTTTAATGAGCAGTTCTTC
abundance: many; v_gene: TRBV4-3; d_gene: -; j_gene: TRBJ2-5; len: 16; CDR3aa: CASSQDLYGGRETQYF; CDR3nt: TGCGCCAGCAGCCAAGATCTCTACGGGGGGCGAGAGACCCAGTACTTC
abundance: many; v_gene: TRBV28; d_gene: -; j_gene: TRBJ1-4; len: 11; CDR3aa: CASRNREKLFF; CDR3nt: TGTGCCAGCAGGAATAGGGAAAAACTGTTTTTT
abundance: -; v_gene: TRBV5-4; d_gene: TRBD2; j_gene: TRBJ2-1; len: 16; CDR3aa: CASSLRVGRAHNEQFF; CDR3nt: TGTGCCAGCAGCTTGAGGGTCGGGAGGGCCCACAATGAGCAGTTCTTC
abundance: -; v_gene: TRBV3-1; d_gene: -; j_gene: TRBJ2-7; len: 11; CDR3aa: CASSQRNEQYF; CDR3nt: TGTGCCAGCAGCCAACGGAACGAGCAGTACTTC
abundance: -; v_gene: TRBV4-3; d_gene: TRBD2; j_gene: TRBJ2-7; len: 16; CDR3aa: CASSQVGLAGFDEQYF; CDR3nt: TGCGCCAGCAGCCAAGTGGGACTAGCGGGCTTCGACGAGCAGTACTTC
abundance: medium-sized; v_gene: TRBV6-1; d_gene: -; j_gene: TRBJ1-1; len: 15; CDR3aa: CASSQVGGGLTEAFF; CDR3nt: TGTGCCAGCAGTCAAGTGGGGGGGGGACTCACTGAAGCTTTCTTT
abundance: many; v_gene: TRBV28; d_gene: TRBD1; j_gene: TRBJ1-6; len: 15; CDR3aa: CASSPGTAYNSPLHF; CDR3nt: TGTGCCAGCAGCCCTGGGACAGCCTATAATTCACCCCTCCACTTT
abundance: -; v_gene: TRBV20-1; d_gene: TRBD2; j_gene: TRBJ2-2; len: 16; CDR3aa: CSDRQGTSVYTGELFF; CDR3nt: TGCAGTGATAGGCAAGGGACTAGTGTATATACCGGGGAGCTGTTTTTT